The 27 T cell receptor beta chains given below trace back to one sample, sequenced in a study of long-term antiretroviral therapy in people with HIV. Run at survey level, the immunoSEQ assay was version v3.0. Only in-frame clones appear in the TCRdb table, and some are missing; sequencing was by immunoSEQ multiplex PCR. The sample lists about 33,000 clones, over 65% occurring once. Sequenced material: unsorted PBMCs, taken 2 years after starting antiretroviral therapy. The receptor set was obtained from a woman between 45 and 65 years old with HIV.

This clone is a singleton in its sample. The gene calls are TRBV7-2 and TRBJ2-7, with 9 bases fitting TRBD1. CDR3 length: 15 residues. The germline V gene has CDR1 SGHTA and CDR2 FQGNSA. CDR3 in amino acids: CASSLDRGFSHEQYV. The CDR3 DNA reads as TGTGCCAGCAGCCTAGACAGGGGGTTCTCCCACGAGCAGTACGTC.

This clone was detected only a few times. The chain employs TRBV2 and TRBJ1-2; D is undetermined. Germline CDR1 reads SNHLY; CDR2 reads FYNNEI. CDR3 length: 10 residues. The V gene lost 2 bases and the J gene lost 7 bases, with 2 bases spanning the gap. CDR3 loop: CASSEFGYTF. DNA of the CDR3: TGTGCCAGCAGTGAATTTGGCTACACCTTC.

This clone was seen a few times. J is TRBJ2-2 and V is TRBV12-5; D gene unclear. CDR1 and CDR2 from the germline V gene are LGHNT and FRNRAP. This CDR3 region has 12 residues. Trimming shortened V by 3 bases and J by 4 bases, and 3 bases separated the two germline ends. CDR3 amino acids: CASGFPTGELFF. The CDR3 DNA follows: TGTGCTAGTGGTTTCCCCACCGGGGAGCTGTTTTTT. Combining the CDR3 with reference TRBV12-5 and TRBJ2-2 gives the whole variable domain DARVTQTPRHKVTEMGQEVTMRCQPILGHNTVFWYRQTMMQGLELLAYFRNRAPLDDSGMPKDRFSAEMPDATLATLKIQPSEPRDSAVYFCASGFPTGELFFGEGSRLTVL.

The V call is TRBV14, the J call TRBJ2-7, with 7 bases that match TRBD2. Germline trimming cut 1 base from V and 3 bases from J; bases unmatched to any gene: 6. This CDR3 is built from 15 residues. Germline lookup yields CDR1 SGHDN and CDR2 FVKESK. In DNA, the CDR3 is TGTGCCAGCAGCCAAGGCCGGGGGGTCGTCTACGAGCAGTACTTC. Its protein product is CASSQGRGVVYEQYF.

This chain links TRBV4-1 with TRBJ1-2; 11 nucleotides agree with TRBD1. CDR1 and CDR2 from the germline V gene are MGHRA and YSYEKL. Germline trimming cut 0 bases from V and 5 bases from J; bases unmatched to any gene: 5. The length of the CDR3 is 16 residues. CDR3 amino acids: CASSQEGGQGGYGYTF. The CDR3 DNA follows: TGCGCCAGCAGCCAAGAAGGGGGACAGGGGGGATATGGCTACACCTTC.

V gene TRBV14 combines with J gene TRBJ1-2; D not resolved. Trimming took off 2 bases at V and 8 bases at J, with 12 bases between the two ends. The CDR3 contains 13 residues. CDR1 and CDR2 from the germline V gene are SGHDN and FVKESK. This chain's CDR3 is CASSQISVPGYTF. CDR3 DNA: TGTGCCAGCAGCCAAATTAGTGTCCCCGGCTACACCTTC.

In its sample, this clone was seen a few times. CDR3 bases: TGTGCCAGCTCACCGAATAGACAGGGCCGATTCAGGAATTCACCCCTCCACTTT. The encoded protein is CASSPNRQGRFRNSPLHF. This rearrangement joins TRBV18 to TRBJ1-6; the match to TRBD1 covers 7 bases. The CDR3 loop spans 18 amino acids. Germline trimming cut 3 bases from V and 7 bases from J; bases unmatched to any gene: 15. Germline V gene sequence: CDR1 KGHSH, CDR2 LQKENI. Looking up the rest from reference TRBV18 and TRBJ1-6 gives the full variable domain: NAGVMQNPRHLVRRRGQEARLRCSPMKGHSHVYWYRQLPEEGLKFMVYLQKENIIDESGMPKERFSAEFPKEGPSILRIQQVVRGDSAAYFCASSPNRQGRFRNSPLHFGNGTRLTVT.

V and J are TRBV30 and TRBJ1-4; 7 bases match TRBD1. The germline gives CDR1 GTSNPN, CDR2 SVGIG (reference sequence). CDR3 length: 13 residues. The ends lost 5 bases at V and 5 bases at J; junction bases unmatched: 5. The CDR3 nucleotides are TGTGCCTGGGGAACAGGGGAGAATGAAAAACTGTTTTTT. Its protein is CAWGTGENEKLFF.

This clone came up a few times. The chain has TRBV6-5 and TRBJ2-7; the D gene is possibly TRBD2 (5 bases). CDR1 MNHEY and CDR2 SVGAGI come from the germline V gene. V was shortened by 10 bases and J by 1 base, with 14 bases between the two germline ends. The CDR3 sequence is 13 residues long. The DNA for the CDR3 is TGTGCCACCCTCCCACCGGGATCCTACGAGCAGTACTTC. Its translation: CATLPPGSYEQYF.

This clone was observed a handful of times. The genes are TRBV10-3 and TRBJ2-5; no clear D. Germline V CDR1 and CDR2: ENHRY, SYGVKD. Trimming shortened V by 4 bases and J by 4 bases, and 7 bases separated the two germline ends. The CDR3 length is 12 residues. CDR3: CAISVGGETQYF. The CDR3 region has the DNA TGTGCCATCAGTGTAGGCGGAGAGACCCAGTACTTC.

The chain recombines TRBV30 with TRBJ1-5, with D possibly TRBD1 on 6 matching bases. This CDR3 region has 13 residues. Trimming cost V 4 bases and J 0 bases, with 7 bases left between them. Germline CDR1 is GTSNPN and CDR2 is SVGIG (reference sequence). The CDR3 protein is CAWNRDSNQPQHF. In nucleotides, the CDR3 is TGTGCCTGGAACAGGGATAGCAATCAGCCCCAGCATTTT.

CDR3 nucleotide sequence: TGCGCCAGCAGCCAAAACTCCCTGGCGGGGGTAATTACCGGGGAGCTGTTTTTT. Translating gives CASSQNSLAGVITGELFF. This rearrangement joins TRBV4-1 to TRBJ2-2, with 7 bases aligning to TRBD2. The V and J ends lost 2 bases and 5 bases, in that order; junction bases with no gene match: 14. CDR3 size: 18 residues. The germline CDR1 and CDR2 sequences are MGHRA and YSYEKL.

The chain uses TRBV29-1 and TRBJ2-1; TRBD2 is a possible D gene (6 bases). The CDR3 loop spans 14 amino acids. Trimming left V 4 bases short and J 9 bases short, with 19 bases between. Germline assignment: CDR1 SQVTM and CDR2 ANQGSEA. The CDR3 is CSVVIQAGVGEQFF. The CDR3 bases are TGCAGCGTTGTGATTCAAGCGGGTGTGGGTGAGCAGTTCTTC.

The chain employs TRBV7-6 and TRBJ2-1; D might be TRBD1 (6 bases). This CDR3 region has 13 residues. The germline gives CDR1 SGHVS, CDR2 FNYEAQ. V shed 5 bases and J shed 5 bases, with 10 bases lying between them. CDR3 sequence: CASSRRQDNEQFF. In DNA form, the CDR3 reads TGTGCCAGCAGCCGGCGACAGGACAATGAGCAGTTCTTC.

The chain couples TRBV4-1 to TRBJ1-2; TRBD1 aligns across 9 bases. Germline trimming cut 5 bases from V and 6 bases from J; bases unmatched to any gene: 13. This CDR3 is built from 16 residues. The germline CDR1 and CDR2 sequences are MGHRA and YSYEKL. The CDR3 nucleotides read TGCGCCAGCAGCAGCAGCCCGGGACAGGGAGTTCATGGCTACACCTTC. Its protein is CASSSSPGQGVHGYTF.

The CDR3 nucleotides read TGCGCCAGCAGGTCGTCTCAGAACACCGGGGAGCTGTTTTTT. Protein sequence: CASRSSQNTGELFF. The chain carries TRBV5-1 and TRBJ2-2; D is unclear. The CDR3 sequence is 14 residues long. The germline CDR1 and CDR2 sequences are SGHRS and YFSETQ. V lost 5 bases to trimming and J lost 1 base, with 9 bases between them.

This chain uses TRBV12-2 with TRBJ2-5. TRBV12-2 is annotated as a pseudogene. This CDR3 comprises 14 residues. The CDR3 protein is CASRFRATQETQYF. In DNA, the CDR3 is TGTGCAAGTCGCTTTAGGGCCACCCAAGAGACCCAGTACTTC.

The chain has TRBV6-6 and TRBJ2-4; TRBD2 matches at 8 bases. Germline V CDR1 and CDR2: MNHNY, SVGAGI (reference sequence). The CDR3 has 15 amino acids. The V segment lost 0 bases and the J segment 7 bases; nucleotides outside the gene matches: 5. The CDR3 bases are TGTGCCAGCAGTTACTCGAGTAGCGGGGACAACATTCAGTACTTC. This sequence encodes CASSYSSSGDNIQYF.

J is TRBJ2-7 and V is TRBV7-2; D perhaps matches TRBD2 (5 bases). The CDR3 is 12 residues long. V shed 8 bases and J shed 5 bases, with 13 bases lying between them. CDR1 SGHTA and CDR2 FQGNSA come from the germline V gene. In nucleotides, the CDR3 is TGTGCCAGCCGGTGGCAGCGGAACGAGCAGTACTTC. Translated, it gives CASRWQRNEQYF.

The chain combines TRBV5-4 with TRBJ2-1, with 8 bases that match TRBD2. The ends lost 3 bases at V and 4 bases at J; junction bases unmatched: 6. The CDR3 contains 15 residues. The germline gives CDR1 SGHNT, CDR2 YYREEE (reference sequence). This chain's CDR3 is CASSSGGLVYNEQFF. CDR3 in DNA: TGTGCCAGCAGCTCGGGGGGGCTAGTTTACAATGAGCAGTTCTTC.

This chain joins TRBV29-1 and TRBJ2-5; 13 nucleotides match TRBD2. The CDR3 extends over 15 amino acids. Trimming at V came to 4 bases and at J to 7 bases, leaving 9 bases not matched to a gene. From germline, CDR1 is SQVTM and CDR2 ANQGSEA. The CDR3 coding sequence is TGCAGCGTTGGACTAGCGGGGGGCCTCGGGGGGACCCAGTACTTC. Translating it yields CSVGLAGGLGGTQYF.

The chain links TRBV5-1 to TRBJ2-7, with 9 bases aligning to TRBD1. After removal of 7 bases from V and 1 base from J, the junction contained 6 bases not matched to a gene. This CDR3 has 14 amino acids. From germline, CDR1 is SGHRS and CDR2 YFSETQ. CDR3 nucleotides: TGCGCCAGCTCAACCGGGACAGGGTCCTACGAGCAGTACTTC. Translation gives CASSTGTGSYEQYF.

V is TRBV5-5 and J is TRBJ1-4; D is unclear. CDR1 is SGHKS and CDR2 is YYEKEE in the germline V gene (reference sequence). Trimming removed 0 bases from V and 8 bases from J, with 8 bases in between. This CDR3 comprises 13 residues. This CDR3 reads CASSLGQREKLFF. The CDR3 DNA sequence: TGTGCCAGCAGCTTGGGGCAAAGGGAAAAACTGTTTTTT.

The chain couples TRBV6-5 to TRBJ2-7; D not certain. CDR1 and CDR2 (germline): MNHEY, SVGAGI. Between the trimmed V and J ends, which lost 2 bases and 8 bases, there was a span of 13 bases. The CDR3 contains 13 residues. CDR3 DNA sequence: TGTGCCAGCAGTTACCAAAGGGCAGGCCAGCAGTACGTC. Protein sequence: CASSYQRAGQQYV.

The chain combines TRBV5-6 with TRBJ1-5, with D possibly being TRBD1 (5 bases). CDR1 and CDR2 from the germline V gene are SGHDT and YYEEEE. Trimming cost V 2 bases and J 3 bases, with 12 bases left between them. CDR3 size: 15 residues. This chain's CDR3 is CASSLGPGINQPQHF. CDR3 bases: TGTGCCAGCAGCTTAGGGCCAGGGATCAATCAGCCCCAGCATTTT.

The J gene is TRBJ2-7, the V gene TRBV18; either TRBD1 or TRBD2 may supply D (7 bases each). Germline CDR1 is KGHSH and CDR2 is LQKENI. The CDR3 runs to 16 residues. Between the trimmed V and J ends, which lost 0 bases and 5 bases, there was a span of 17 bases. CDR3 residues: CASSPPREGAVNEQYF. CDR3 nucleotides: TGTGCCAGCTCACCACCCAGGGAGGGGGCAGTCAACGAGCAGTACTTC.

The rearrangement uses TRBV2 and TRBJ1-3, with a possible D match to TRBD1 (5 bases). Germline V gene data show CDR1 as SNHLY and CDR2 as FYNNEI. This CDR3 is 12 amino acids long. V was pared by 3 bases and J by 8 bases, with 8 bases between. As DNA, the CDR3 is TGTGCCAGCAGTGACACAGGAGACACCATATATTTT. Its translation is CASSDTGDTIYF.